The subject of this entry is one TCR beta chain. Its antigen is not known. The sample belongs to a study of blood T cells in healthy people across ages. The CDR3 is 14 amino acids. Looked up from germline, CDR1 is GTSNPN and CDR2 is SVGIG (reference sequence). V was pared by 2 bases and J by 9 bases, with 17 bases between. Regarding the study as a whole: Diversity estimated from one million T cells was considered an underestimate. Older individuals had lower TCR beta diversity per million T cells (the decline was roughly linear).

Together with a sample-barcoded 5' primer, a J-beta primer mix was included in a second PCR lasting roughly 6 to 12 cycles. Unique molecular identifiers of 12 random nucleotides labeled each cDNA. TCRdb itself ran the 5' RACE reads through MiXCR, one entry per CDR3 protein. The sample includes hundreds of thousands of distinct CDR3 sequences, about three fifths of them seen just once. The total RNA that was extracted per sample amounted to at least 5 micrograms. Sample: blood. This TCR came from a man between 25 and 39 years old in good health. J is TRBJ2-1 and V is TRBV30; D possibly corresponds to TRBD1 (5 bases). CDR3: CAWSKGALSLEQFF. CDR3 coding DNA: TGTGCCTGGAGTAAAGGGGCCCTCTCCCTTGAGCAGTTCTTC.